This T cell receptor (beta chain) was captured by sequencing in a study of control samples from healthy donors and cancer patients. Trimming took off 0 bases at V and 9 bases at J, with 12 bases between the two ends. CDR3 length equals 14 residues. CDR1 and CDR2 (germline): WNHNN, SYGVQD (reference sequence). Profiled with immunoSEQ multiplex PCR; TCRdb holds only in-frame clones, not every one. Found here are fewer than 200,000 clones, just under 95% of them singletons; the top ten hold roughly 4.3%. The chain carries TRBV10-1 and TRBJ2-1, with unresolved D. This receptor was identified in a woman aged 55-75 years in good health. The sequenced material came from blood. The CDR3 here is CASSESWLVGEQFF. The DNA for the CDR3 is TGCGCCAGCAGTGAGTCGTGGCTAGTTGGTGAGCAGTTCTTC.